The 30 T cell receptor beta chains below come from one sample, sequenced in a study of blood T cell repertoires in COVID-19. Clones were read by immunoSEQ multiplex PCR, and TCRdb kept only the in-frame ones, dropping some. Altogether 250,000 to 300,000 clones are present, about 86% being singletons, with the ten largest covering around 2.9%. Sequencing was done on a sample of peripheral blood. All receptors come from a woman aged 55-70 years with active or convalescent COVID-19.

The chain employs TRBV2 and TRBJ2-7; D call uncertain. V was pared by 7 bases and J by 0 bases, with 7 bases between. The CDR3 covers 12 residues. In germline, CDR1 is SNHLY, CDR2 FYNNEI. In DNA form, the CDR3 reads TGTGCCAGCACCCTTAGCTCCTACGAGCAGTACTTC. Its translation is CASTLSSYEQYF.

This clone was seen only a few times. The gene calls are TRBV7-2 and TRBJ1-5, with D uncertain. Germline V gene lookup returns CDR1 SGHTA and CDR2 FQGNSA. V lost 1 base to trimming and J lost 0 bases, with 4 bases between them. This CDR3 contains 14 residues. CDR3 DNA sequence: TGTGCCAGCAGCTTAGACTATAGCAATCAGCCCCAGCATTTT. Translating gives CASSLDYSNQPQHF.

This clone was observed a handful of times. The CDR3 bases are TGTGCCACCAGCAGAGACAGGGTCGGCGAGCAGTACTTC. Translating it yields CATSRDRVGEQYF. The chain uses TRBV15 and TRBJ2-7; possibly TRBD1 for D (5 bases). The germline V gene has CDR1 LNHNV and CDR2 YYDKDF (reference sequence). The CDR3 is 13 amino acids. The ends were cut back, 0 bases at V and 6 bases at J, with 9 bases in the middle.

CDR3 sequence reads: CASSRRGEKLFF. In nucleotides, the CDR3 is TGTGCCAGCAGCCGCAGGGGAGAAAAACTGTTTTTT. The gene calls are TRBV27 and TRBJ1-4; D perhaps matches TRBD1 (6 bases). Germline V lookup: CDR1 MNHEY, CDR2 SMNVEV (reference sequence). Trimming took 6 bases from V and 8 from J, leaving 10 bases between them. The CDR3 length is 12 residues.

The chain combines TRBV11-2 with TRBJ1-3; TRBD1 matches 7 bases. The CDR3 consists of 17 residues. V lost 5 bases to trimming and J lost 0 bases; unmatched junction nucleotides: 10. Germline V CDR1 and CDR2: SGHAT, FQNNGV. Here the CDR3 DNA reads TGTGCCAGCAGCCAAGTGACAGGGTGGGGCTCTGGAAACACCATATATTTT. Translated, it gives CASSQVTGWGSGNTIYF.

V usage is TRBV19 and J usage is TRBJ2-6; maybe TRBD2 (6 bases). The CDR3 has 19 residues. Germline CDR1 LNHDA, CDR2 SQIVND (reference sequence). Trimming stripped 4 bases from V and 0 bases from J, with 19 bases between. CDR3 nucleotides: TGTGCCAGTAGTACTTTTGGGACTCCGATTTACTCTGGGGCCAACGTCCTGACTTTC. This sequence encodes CASSTFGTPIYSGANVLTF.

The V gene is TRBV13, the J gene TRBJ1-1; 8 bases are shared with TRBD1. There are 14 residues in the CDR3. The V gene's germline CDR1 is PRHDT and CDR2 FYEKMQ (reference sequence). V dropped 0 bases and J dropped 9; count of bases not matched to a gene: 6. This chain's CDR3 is CASSLGRTGRQAFF. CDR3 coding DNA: TGTGCCAGCAGCTTAGGCAGGACAGGGCGGCAAGCTTTCTTT.

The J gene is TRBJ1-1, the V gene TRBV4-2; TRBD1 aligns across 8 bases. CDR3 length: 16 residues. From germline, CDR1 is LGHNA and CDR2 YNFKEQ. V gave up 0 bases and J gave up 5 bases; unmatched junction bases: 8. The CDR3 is CASSQDRQGRGTEAFF. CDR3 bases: TGTGCCAGCAGCCAAGACAGACAGGGGCGCGGGACTGAAGCTTTCTTT.

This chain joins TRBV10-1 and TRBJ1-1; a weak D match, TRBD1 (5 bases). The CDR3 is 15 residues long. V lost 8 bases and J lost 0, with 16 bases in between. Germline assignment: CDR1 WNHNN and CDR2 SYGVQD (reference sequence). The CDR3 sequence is CASRPTAGVNTEAFF. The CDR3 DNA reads TGCGCCAGCCGTCCGACAGCGGGTGTGAACACTGAAGCTTTCTTT.

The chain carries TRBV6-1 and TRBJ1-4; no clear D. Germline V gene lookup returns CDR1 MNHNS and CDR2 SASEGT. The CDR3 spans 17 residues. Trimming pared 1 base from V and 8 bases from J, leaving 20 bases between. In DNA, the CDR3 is TGTGCCAGCAGTGAAGATGTGAGCGGGCTGGCGGTCGAAAAACTGTTTTTT. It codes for CASSEDVSGLAVEKLFF.

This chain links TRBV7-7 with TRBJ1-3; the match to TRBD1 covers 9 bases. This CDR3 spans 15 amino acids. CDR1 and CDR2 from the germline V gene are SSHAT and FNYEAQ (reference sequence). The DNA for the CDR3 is TGTGCTAGCGGAGACAGGGGGAGCTCTGGAAACACCATATATTTT. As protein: CASGDRGSSGNTIYF.

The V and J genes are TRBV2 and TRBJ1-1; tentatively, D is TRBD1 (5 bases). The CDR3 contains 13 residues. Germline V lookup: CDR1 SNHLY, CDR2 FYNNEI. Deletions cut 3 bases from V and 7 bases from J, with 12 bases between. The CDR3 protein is CASSELLDSEAFF. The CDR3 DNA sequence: TGTGCCAGCAGTGAGCTCCTCGACAGTGAAGCTTTCTTT.

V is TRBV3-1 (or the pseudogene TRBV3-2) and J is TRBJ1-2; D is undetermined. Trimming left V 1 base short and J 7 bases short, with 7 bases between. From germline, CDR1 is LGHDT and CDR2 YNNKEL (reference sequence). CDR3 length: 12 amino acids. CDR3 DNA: TGTGCCAGCAGCCAAGGGCCTTTTGGCTACACCTTC. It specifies CASSQGPFGYTF.

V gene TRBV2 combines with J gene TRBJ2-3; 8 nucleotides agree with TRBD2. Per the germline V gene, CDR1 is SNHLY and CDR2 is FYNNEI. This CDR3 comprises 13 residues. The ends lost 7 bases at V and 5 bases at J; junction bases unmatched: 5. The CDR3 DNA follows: TGTGCCAGCACGGGGGGGCCTGAAGATACGCAGTATTTT. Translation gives CASTGGPEDTQYF.

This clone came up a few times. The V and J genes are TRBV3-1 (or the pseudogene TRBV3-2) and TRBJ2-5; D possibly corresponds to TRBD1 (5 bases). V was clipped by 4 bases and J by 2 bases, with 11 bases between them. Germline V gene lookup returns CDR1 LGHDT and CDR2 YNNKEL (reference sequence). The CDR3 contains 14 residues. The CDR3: CASSLVTVQETQYF. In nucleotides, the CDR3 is TGTGCCAGCAGCCTAGTGACAGTACAAGAGACCCAGTACTTC.

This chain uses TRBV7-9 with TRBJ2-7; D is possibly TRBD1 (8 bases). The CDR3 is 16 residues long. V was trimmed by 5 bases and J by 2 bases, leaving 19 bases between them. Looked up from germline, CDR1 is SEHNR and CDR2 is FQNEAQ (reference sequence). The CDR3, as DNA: TGTGCCAGCAGCCTTGTCCGCACAGGGGGGGCCTACGAGCAGTACTTC. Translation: CASSLVRTGGAYEQYF.

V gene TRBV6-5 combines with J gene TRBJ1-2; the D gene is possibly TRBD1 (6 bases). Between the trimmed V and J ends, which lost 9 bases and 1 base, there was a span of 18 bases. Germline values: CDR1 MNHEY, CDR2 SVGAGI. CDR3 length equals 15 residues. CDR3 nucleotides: TGTGCCAGTCCACGTCCAGGGGCTTATAACTATGGCTACACCTTC. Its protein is CASPRPGAYNYGYTF.

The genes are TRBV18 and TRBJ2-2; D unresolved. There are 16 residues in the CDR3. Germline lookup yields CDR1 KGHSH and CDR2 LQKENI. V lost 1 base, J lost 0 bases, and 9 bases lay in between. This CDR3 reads CASSPRTDPNTGELFF. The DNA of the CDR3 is TGTGCCAGCTCACCACGAACAGACCCGAACACCGGGGAGCTGTTTTTT.

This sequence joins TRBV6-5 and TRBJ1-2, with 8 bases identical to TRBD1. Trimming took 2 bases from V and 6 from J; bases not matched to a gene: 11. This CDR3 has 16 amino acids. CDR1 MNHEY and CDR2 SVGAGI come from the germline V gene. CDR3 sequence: CASSYGGAGGANGYTF. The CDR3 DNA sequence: TGTGCCAGCAGTTACGGCGGGGCAGGGGGCGCTAATGGCTACACCTTC.

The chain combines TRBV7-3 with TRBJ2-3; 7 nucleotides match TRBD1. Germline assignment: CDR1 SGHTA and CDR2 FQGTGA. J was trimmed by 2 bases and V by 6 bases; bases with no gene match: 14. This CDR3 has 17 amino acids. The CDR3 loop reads CASSDGFLTGYTDTQYF. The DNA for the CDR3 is TGTGCCAGCAGTGACGGTTTTTTGACAGGGTACACAGATACGCAGTATTTT.

This chain's CDR3 is CASSLRDRFYGYTF. CDR3 nucleotide sequence: TGTGCCAGCAGCCTCCGGGACAGGTTCTATGGCTACACCTTC. The chain is built from TRBV11-2 and TRBJ1-2; TRBD1 aligns across 8 bases. V lost 5 bases, J lost 4 bases, and 6 bases stayed unmatched. The CDR3 has 14 amino acids. The germline CDR1 and CDR2 sequences are SGHAT and FQNNGV.

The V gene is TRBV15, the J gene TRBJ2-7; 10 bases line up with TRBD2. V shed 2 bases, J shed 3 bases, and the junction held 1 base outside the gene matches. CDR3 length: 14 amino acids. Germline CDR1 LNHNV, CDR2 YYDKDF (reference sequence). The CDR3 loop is CATSRLAGGYEQYF. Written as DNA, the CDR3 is TGTGCCACCAGCAGATTAGCGGGGGGCTACGAGCAGTACTTC.

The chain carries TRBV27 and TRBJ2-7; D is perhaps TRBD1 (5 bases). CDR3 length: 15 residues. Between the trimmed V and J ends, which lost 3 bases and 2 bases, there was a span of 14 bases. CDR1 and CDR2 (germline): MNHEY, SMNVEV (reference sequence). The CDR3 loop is CASSFKAGIAYEQYF. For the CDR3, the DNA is TGTGCCAGCAGTTTCAAGGCAGGGATTGCCTACGAGCAGTACTTC.

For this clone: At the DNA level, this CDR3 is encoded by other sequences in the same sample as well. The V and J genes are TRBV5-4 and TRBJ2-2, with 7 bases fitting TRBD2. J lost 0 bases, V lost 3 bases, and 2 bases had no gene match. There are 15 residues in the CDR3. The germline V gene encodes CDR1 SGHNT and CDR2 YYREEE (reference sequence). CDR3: CASSWGRANTGELFF. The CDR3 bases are TGTGCCAGCAGCTGGGGGAGGGCGAACACCGGGGAGCTGTTTTTT.

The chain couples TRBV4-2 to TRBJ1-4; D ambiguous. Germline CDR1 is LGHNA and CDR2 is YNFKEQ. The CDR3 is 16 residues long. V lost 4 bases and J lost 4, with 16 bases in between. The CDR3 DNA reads TGTGCCAGCAGCCTCGCCCCCCAGGTCGATAATGAAAAACTGTTTTTT. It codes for CASSLAPQVDNEKLFF.

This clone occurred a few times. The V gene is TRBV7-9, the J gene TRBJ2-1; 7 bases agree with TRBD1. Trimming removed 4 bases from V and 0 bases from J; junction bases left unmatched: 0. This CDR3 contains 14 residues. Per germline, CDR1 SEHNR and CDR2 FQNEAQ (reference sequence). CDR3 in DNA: TGTGCCAGCAGCTGGGACAGCTCCTACAATGAGCAGTTCTTC. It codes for CASSWDSSYNEQFF.

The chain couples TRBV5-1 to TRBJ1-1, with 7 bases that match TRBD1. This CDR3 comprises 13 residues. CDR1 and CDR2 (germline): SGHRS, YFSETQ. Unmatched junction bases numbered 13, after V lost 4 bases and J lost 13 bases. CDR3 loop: CASSPDREQSGFF. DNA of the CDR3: TGCGCCAGCAGCCCCGACAGGGAACAGAGCGGTTTCTTT.

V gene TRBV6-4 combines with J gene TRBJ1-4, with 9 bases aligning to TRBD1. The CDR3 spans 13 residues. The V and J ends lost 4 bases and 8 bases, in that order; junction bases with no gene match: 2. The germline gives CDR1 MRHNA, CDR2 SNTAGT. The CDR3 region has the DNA TGTGCCAGCAGTGTTGGACAGGGGGAAAAACTGTTTTTT. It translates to CASSVGQGEKLFF.

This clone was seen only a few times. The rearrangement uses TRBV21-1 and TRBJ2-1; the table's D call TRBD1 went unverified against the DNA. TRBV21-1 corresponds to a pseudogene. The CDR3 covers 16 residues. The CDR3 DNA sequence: TGTGCCACCCCTCAATTTCGGGACAAGATTAGAGATGAGCAGTTCTTC. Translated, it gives CATPQFRDKIRDEQFF.

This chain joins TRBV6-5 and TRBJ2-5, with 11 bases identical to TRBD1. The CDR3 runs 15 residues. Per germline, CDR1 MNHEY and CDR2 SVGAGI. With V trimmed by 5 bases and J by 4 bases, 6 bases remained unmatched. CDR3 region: CASSPGQGASETQYF. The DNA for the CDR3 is TGTGCCAGCAGTCCTGGACAGGGGGCGTCAGAGACCCAGTACTTC.